This entry describes one T cell receptor beta chain. The V gene's germline CDR1 is GTSNPN and CDR2 SVGIG (reference sequence). The CDR3 loop spans 12 amino acids. Trimming stripped 1 base from V and 5 bases from J, with 6 bases between. The data were obtained in a study of blood T cell repertoires in COVID-19. Study in general: T cells, B-cell-depleted T cells, or PBMCs provided the cDNA or gDNA that served as material.

Measured with immunoSEQ multiplex PCR; TCRdb has only the in-frame clones, and not every one. The sample contains about 53,000 clones, roughly nine tenths of which appear only once. This clonotype originated in a human donor in a cohort sampled during active COVID-19. The sequenced sample was peripheral blood. The chain uses TRBV30 and TRBJ2-1; D is unclear. The CDR3 DNA follows: TGTGCCTGGAGTGAAACACACAATGAGCAGTTCTTC. Protein: CAWSETHNEQFF.